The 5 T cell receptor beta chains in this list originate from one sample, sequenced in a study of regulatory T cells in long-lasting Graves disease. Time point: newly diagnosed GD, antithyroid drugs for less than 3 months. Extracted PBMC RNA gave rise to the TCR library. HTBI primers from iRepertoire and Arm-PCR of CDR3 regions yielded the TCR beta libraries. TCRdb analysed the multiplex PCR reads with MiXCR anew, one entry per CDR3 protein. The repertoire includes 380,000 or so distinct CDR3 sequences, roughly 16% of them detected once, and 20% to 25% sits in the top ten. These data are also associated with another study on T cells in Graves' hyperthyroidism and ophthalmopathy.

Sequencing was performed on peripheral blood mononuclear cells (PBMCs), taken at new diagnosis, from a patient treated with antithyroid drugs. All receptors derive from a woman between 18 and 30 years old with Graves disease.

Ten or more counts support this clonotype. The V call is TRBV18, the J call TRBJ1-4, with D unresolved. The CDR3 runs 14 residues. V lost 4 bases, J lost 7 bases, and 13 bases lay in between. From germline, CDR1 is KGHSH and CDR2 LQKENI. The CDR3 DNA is TGTGCCAGCTCACTGGCAGGACTCAGTGAAAAACTGTTTTTT. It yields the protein CASSLAGLSEKLFF.

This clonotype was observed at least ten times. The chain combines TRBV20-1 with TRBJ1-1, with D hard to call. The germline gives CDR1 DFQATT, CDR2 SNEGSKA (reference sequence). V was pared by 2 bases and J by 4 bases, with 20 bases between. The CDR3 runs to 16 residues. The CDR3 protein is CSARQVEVGGGTEAFF. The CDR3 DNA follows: TGCAGTGCTAGACAGGTTGAGGTAGGTGGTGGCACTGAAGCTTTCTTT.

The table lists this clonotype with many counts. The CDR3 DNA reads as TGTGCCAGCTCCCAGGACAGGCATGGCTACACCTTC. Translating gives CASSQDRHGYTF. V gene TRBV18 combines with J gene TRBJ1-2; 7 bases map to TRBD1. The CDR3 extends over 12 amino acids. The V gene's germline CDR1 is KGHSH and CDR2 LQKENI. V lost 6 bases and J lost 6; bases outside the gene matches: 4.

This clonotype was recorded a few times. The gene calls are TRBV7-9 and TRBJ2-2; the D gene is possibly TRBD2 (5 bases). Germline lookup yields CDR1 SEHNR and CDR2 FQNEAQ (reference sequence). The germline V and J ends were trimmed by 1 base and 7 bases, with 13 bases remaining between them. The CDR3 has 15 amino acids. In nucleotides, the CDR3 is TGTGCCAGCAGCTTAGGAACTAGTTCGGGCGGGGAGCTGTTTTTT. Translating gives CASSLGTSSGGELFF.

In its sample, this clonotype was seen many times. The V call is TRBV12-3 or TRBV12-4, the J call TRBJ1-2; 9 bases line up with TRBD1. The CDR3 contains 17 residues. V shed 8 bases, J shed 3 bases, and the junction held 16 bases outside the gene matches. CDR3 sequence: CASALRGGTGRYYGYTF. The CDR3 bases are TGTGCCAGCGCCCTTAGGGGGGGGACAGGGAGGTACTATGGCTACACCTTC.